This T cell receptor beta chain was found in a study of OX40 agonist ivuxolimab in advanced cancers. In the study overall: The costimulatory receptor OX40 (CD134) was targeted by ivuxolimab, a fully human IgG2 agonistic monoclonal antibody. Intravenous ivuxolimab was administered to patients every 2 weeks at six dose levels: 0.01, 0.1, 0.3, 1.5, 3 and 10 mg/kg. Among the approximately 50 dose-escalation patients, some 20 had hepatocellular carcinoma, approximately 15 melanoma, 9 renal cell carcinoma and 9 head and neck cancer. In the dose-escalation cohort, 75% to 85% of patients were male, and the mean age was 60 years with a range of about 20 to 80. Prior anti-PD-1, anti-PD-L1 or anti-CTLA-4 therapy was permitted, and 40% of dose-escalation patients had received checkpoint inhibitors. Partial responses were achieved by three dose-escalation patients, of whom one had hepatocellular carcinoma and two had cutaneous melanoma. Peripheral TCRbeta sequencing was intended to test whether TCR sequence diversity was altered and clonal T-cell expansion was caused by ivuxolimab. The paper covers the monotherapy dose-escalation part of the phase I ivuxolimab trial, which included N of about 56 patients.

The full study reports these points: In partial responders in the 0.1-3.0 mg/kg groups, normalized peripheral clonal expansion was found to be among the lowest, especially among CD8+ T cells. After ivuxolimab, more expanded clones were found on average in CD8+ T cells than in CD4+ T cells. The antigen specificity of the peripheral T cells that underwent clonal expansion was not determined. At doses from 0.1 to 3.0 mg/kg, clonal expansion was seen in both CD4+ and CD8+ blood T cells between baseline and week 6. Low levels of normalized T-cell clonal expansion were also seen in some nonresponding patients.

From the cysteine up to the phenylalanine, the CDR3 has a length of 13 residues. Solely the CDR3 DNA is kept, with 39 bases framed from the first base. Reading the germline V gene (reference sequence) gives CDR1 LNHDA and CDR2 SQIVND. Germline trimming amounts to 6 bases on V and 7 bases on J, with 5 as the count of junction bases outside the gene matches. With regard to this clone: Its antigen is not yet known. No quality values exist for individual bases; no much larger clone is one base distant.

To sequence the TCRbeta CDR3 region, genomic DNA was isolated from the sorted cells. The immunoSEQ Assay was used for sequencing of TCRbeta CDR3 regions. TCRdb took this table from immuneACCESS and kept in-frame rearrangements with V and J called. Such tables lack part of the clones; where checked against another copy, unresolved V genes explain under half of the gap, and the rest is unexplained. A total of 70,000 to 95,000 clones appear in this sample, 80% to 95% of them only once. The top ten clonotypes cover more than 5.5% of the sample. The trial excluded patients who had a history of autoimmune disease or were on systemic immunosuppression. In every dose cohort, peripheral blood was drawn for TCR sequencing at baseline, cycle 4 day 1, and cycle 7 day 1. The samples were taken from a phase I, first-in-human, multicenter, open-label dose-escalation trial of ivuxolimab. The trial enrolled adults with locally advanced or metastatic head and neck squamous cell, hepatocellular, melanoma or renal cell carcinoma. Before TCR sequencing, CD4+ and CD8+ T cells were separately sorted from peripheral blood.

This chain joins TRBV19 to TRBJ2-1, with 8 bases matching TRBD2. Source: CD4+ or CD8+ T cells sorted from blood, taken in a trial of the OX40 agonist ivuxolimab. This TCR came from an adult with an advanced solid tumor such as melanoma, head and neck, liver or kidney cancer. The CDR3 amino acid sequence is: CASRLAGPNEQFF. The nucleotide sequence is TGTGCCAGTAGGTTAGCGGGGCCTAATGAGCAGTTCTTC.